The 19 T cell receptor beta chains below all came from one sample that was sequenced in a study of blood T cells in healthy people across ages. With a J-beta primer mix and a sample-barcoded 5' primer, a second PCR ran 7 to 11 cycles. TCRdb reprocessed the 5' RACE reads via MiXCR and lists one record per CDR3 protein. The sample lists roughly 1.7 million distinct CDR3 sequences, around 36% occurring once. The specimen was blood. Source of these receptors: a woman aged 25 to 39 in good health.

With regard to this clonotype: This may stem from a read error, because a much larger clone lies one nucleotide away. The J gene is TRBJ2-7, the V gene TRBV6-4; a possible D gene is TRBD2 (5 bases). The CDR3 consists of 15 residues. V lost 4 bases and J 0 bases, leaving 13 bases between the germline ends. Germline V gene lookup returns CDR1 MRHNA and CDR2 SNTAGT. CDR3 DNA sequence: TGTGCCAGCAGTGTAGCGAGAGATAGCTCCTACGAGCAGTACTTC. This codes for CASSVARDSSYEQYF.

The chain carries TRBV4-1 and TRBJ2-5, with D maybe TRBD2 (7 bases). The CDR3 contains 15 residues. Trimming removed 2 bases at V and 6 bases at J, with 16 bases between. Germline CDR1 is MGHRA and CDR2 is YSYEKL. The CDR3 loop is CASSQPGRGAKTQYF. The CDR3 region has the DNA TGCGCCAGCAGCCAACCGGGACGGGGGGCCAAGACCCAGTACTTC.

This clonotype was seen more than once but under ten times. V and J are TRBV6-2 or TRBV6-3 and TRBJ2-7; D call uncertain. Germline CDR1 and CDR2: MNHEY and SVGEGT. The CDR3 length is 16 residues. V was trimmed by 2 bases and J by 7 bases, leaving 21 bases between them. The CDR3 is CASSYSAVSATKEQYF. The CDR3 DNA sequence: TGTGCCAGCAGTTACAGCGCTGTGTCCGCGACCAAAGAGCAGTACTTC.

This chain connects TRBV6-2 or TRBV6-3 to TRBJ2-2; 9 positions agree with TRBD2. The ends lost 8 bases at V and 3 bases at J; junction bases unmatched: 4. Germline loops: CDR1 MNHEY, CDR2 SVGEGT. The length of the CDR3 is 14 residues. CDR3 DNA: TGTGCCAGCTTACTAGCGGGCTACACCGGGGAGCTGTTTTTT. Translating it yields CASLLAGYTGELFF.

This clonotype was found a few times. This sequence joins TRBV20-1 and TRBJ2-1; 10 nucleotides match TRBD2. Unmatched junction bases numbered 6, after V lost 3 bases and J lost 10 bases. Germline-derived CDR1 and CDR2 are DFQATT and SNEGSKA (reference sequence). There are 13 residues in the CDR3. Here the CDR3 reads CSARSGGALEQFF. CDR3 coding DNA: TGCAGTGCTAGGAGCGGGGGGGCCCTCGAGCAGTTCTTC.

Only a few counts were recorded for this clonotype. Here the CDR3 DNA reads TGCAGTGCCAGACCGCTAGCGGGAGGTTTCCGGCTACAAGAGACCCAGTACTTC. Its protein is CSARPLAGGFRLQETQYF. The J gene is TRBJ2-5, the V gene TRBV20-1; TRBD2 agrees at 11 bases. The CDR3 length is 18 residues. Trimming cost V 6 bases and J 2 bases; bases outside gene matches: 17. Germline assignment: CDR1 DFQATT and CDR2 SNEGSKA (reference sequence).

The chain joins TRBV15 to TRBJ2-5; TRBD2 aligns across 13 bases. The CDR3 has 16 residues. The junction had 4 bases not matched to a gene; V was cut back by 1 base and J by 5 bases. The germline V gene encodes CDR1 LNHNV and CDR2 YYDKDF (reference sequence). CDR3 DNA: TGTGCCACCAGCAGAGGGGGACTAGCGGGACTGGAGACCCAGTACTTC. Residues: CATSRGGLAGLETQYF.

The V and J genes are TRBV25-1 and TRBJ2-7; 7 bases match TRBD1. V was clipped by 6 bases and J by 2 bases; unmatched bases: 10. The CDR3 length is 15 residues. Per germline, CDR1 MGHDK and CDR2 SYGVNS. CDR3 in amino acids: CASRGTGVITYEQYF. The CDR3 DNA sequence: TGTGCCAGCAGGGGCACAGGGGTGATTACCTACGAGCAGTACTTC.

This clonotype came up a few times. The rearrangement uses TRBV10-3 and TRBJ2-5; D call uncertain. Trimming removed 4 bases from V and 2 bases from J, with 11 bases in between. The CDR3 sequence is 14 residues long. Looked up from germline, CDR1 is ENHRY and CDR2 is SYGVKD. The DNA of the CDR3 is TGTGCCATCAGTGGCGCTAGTATGCAAGAGACCCAGTACTTC. It codes for CAISGASMQETQYF.

In its sample, this clonotype was seen a few times. V gene TRBV5-1 combines with J gene TRBJ2-5, with 7 bases matching TRBD1. The J call may be in error: the DNA end matches TRBJ2-7 better. The length of the CDR3 is 15 residues. CDR1 and CDR2 from the germline V gene are SGHRS and YFSETQ. This CDR3 is CASSRGQFSGDEQYF. The CDR3, as DNA: TGCGCCAGCAGCCGGGGACAGTTTTCTGGAGACGAGCAGTACTTC.

This chain uses TRBV6-1 with TRBJ1-6; D unresolved. V lost 0 bases to trimming and J lost 6 bases, with 12 bases between them. The CDR3 spans 16 residues. Germline V gives CDR1 MNHNS, CDR2 SASEGT. The CDR3 nucleotides read TGTGCCAGCAGTGAAGCTTCGTATTTTGTTAATTCACCCCTCCACTTT. Translating gives CASSEASYFVNSPLHF.

V gene TRBV7-3 combines with J gene TRBJ2-3; 7 nucleotides line up with TRBD2. After removal of 5 bases from V and 1 base from J, the junction contained 6 bases not matched to a gene. CDR3 length: 15 residues. Germline loops: CDR1 SGHTA, CDR2 FQGTGA. This CDR3 is CASSVASGGTDTQYF. The CDR3 DNA reads TGTGCCAGCAGCGTAGCTAGCGGAGGCACAGATACGCAGTATTTT.

The chain is built from TRBV6-2 or TRBV6-3 and TRBJ2-3; D perhaps matches TRBD2 (6 bases). CDR1 MNHEY and CDR2 SVGEGT come from the germline V gene. There are 15 residues in the CDR3. V lost 5 bases and J lost 2, with 14 bases in between. The CDR3 sequence: CASSPWRGFTDTQYF. CDR3 nucleotide sequence: TGTGCCAGCAGTCCCTGGCGGGGATTCACAGATACGCAGTATTTT.

Note on this clonotype: A read error may account for a junction end that differs from germline. The J gene is TRBJ2-7, the V gene TRBV9, with D perhaps matching TRBD1 or TRBD2 (5 bases each). Germline V lookup: CDR1 SGDLS, CDR2 YYNGEE. The CDR3 loop spans 17 amino acids. CDR3 amino acids: CANSQGWDPLGSYEQYF. In DNA, the CDR3 is TGTGCCAACAGCCAAGGGTGGGACCCCCTGGGCTCCTACGAGCAGTACTTC.

V gene TRBV15 combines with J gene TRBJ2-7; 7 nucleotides line up with TRBD1. The CDR3 has 15 amino acids. Per germline, CDR1 LNHNV and CDR2 YYDKDF (reference sequence). Trimming took 3 bases from V and 5 from J; bases not matched to a gene: 10. The CDR3 reads CATSSPPGQTHEQYF. The CDR3 DNA reads as TGTGCCACCAGCAGTCCCCCGGGACAGACCCACGAGCAGTACTTC.

Here the CDR3 reads CSARPSGGLDTQYF. CDR3 in DNA: TGCAGTGCTAGGCCTAGCGGGGGGTTAGATACGCAGTATTTT. This sequence joins TRBV20-1 and TRBJ2-3; 11 nucleotides agree with TRBD2. CDR3 size: 14 residues. CDR1 and CDR2 from the germline V gene are DFQATT and SNEGSKA (reference sequence). Trimming removed 3 bases from V and 5 bases from J; junction bases left unmatched: 4.

The J gene is TRBJ2-1, the V gene TRBV7-8; 7 bases are a match to TRBD1. The CDR3 sequence is 17 residues long. The V gene's germline CDR1 is SGHVS and CDR2 FQNEAQ. V shed 5 bases and J 5 bases; nucleotides not matched to a gene: 15. CDR3 residues: CASSPVTGESRHNEQFF. The CDR3, as DNA: TGTGCCAGCAGCCCAGTTACAGGGGAGTCCAGACACAATGAGCAGTTCTTC.

The chain combines TRBV5-1 with TRBJ2-7; a weak D match, TRBD2 (6 bases). Judging by the DNA end, TRBJ2-5 fits better; the J call may be wrong. The CDR3 has 15 residues. Germline V lookup: CDR1 SGHRS, CDR2 YFSETQ. CDR3 sequence (DNA): TGCGCCAGCACCTCAGAGGGAGGACGGATTGAGACCCAGTACTTC. Translating it yields CASTSEGGRIETQYF.

The rearrangement joins TRBV11-2 to TRBJ2-4; D is perhaps TRBD1 (6 bases). The J call is uncertain, as TRBJ2-7 better fits the DNA end. The CDR3 is 16 amino acids. The germline V gene encodes CDR1 SGHAT and CDR2 FQNNGV. The CDR3 is CASSSRMGAATYEQYF. CDR3 DNA: TGTGCCAGCAGCTCCCGGATGGGGGCTGCGACCTACGAGCAGTACTTC.